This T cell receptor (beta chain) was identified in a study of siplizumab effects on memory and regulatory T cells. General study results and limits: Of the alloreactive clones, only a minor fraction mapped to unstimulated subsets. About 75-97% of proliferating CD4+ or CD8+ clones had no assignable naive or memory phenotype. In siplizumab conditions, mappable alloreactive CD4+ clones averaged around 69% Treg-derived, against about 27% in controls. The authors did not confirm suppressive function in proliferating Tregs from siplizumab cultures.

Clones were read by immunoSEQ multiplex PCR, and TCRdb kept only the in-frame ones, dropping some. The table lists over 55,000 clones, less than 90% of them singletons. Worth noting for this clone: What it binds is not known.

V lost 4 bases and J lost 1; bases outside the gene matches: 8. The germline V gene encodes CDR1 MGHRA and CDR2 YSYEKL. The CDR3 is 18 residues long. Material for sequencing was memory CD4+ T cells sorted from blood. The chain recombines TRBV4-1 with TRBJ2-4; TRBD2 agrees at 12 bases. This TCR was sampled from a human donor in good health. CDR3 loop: CASSLGSGTSGAKNIQYF. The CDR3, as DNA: TGCGCCAGCAGCCTCGGGTCCGGGACTAGCGGGGCCAAAAACATTCAGTACTTC.